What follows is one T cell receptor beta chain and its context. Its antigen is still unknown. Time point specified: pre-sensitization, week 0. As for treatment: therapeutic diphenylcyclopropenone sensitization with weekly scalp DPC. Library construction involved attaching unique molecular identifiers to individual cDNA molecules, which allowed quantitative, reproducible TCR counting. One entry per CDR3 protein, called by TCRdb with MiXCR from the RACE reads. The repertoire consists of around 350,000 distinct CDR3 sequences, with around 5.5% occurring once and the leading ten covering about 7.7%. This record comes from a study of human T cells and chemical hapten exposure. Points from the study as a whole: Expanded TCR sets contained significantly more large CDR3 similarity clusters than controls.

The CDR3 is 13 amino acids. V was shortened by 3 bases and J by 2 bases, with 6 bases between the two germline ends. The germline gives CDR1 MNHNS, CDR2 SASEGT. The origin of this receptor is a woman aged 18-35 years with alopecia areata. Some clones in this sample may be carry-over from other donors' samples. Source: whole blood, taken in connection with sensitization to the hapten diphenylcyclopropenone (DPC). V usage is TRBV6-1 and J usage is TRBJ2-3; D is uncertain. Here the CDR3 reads CASSDRVTDTQYF. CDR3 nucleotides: TGTGCCAGCAGTGACAGAGTCACAGATACGCAGTATTTT.